This T cell receptor (beta chain) originates from a study of blood T cell repertoires in COVID-19. Background on the study: PBMCs, B-cell-depleted T cells, or T cells were the source of the cDNA or gDNA that made up the material.

Using immunoSEQ multiplex PCR, the repertoire was profiled, and TCRdb retains in-frame clones only, with some absent. The table includes approximately 300,000 clones, around 90% detected once. The germline CDR1 and CDR2 sequences are PRHDT and FYEKMQ (reference sequence). The CDR3 has 14 residues. Trimming took 5 bases from V and 6 from J, leaving 14 bases between them. The specimen was peripheral blood. This chain joins TRBV13 and TRBJ2-1; D gene ambiguous. The TCR originated in a woman between 35 and 50 years old with acute or convalescent COVID-19. The CDR3 bases are TGTGCCAGCAGCCCCTGGAGCCGGAGCAATGAGCAGTTCTTC. Its translation is CASSPWSRSNEQFF.